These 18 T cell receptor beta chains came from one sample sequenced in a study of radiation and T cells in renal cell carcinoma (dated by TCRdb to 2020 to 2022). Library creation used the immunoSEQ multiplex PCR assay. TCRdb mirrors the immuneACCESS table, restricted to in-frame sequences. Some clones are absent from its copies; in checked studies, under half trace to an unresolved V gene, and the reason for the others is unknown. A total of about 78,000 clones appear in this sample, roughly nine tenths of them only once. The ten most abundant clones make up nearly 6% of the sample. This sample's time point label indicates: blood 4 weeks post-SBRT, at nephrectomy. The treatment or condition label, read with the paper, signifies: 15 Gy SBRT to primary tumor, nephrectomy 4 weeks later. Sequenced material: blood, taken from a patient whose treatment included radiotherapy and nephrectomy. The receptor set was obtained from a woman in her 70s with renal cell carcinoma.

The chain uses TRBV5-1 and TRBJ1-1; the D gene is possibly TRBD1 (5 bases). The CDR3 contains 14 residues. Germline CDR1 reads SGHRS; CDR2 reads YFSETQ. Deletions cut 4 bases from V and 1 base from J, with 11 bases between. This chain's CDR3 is CASSEGPPNTEAFF. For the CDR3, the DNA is TGCGCCAGCAGCGAGGGACCGCCGAACACTGAAGCTTTCTTT.

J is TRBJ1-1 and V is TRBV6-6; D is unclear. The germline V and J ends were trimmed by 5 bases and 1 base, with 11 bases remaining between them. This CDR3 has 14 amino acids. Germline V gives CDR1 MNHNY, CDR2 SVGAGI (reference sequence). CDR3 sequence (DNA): TGTGCCAGCAGTCACGGACGGGAGAACACTGAAGCTTTCTTT. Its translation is CASSHGRENTEAFF.

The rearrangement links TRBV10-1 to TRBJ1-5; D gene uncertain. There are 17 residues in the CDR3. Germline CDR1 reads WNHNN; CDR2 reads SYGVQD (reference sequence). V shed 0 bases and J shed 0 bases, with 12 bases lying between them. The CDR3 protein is CASSESGDRASNQPQHF. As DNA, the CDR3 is TGCGCCAGCAGTGAGTCAGGAGATCGGGCTAGCAATCAGCCCCAGCATTTT.

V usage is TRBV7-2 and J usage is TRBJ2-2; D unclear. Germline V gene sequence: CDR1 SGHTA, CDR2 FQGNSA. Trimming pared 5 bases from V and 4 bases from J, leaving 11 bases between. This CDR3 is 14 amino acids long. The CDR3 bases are TGTGCCAGCAGCCCCACCAGGAGCACCGGGGAGCTGTTTTTT. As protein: CASSPTRSTGELFF.

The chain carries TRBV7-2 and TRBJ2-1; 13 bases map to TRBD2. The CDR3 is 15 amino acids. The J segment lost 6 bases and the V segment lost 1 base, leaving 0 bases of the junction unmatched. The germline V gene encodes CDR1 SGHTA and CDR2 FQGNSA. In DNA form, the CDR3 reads TGTGCCAGCAGCTTAGGACTAGCGGGGGGCAATGAGCAGTTCTTC. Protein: CASSLGLAGGNEQFF.

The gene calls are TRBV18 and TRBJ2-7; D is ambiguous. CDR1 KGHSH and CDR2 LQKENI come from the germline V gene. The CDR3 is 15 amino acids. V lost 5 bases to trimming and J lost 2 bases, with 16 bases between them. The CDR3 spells CASSNRPVAPYEQYF. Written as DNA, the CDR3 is TGTGCCAGCTCAAACCGTCCAGTGGCGCCCTACGAGCAGTACTTC.

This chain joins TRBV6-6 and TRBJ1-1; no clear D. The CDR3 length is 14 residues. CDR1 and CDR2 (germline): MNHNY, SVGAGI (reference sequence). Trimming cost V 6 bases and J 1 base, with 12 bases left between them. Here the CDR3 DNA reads TGTGCCAGCAGCCCTGGACTCCAGAACACTGAAGCTTTCTTT. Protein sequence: CASSPGLQNTEAFF.

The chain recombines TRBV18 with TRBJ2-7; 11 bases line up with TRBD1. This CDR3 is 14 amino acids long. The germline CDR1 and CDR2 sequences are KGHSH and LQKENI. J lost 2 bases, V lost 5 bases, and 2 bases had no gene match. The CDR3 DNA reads TGTGCCAGCTCATTGGGACAGGGGGCCTACGAGCAGTACTTC. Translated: CASSLGQGAYEQYF.

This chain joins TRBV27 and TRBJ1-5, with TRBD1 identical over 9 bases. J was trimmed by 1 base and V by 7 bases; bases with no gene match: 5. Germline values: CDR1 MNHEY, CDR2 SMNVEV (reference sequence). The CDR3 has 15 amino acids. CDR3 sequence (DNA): TGTGCCAGCAAGGGGACAGGGATAAGCAATCAGCCCCAGCATTTT. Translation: CASKGTGISNQPQHF.

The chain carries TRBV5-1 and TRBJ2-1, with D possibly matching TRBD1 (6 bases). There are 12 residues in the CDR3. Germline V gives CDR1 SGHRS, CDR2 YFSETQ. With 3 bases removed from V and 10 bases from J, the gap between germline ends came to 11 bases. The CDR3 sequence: CASSWGQGEQFF. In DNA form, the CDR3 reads TGCGCCAGCAGCTGGGGGCAGGGGGAGCAGTTCTTC.

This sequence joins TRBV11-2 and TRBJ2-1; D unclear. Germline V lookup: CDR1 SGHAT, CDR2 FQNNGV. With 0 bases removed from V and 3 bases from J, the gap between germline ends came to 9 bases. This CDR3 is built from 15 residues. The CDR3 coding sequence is TGTGCCAGCAGCTTAGAACGGAGTCACTACAATGAGCAGTTCTTC. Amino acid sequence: CASSLERSHYNEQFF.

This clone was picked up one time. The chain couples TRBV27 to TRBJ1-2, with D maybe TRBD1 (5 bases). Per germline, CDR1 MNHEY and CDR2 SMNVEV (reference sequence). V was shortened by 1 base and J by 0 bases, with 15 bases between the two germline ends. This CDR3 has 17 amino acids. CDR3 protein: CASSLFGQGAANYGYTF. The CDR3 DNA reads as TGTGCCAGCAGTTTATTTGGCCAGGGAGCTGCTAACTATGGCTACACCTTC.

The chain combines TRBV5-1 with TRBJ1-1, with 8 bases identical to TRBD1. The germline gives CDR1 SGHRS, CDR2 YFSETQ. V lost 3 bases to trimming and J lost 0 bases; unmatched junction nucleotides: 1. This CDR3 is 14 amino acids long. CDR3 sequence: CASSSGQVNTEAFF. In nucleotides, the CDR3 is TGCGCCAGCAGCTCGGGACAGGTGAACACTGAAGCTTTCTTT.

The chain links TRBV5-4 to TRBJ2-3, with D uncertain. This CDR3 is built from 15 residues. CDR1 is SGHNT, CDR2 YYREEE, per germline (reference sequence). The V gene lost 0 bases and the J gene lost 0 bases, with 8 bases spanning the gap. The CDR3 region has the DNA TGTGCCAGCAGCTTGGAAGCGACTAGCACAGATACGCAGTATTTT. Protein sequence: CASSLEATSTDTQYF. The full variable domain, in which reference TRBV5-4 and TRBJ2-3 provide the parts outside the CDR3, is ETGVTQSPTHLIKTRGQQVTLRCSSQSGHNTVSWYQQALGQGPQFIFQYYREEENGRGNFPPRFSGLQFPNYSSELNVNALELDDSALYLCASSLEATSTDTQYFGPGTRLTVL.

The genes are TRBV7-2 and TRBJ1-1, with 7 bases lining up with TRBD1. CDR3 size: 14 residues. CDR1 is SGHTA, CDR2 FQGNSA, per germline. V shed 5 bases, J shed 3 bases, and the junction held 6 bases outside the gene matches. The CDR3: CASSPWTGDTEAFF. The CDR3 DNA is TGTGCCAGCAGCCCTTGGACAGGCGACACTGAAGCTTTCTTT.

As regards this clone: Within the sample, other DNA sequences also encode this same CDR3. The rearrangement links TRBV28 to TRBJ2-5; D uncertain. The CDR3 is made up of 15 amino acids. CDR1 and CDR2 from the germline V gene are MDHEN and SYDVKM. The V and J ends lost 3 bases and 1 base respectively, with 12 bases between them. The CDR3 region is CASSFSPIGQETQYF. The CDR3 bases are TGTGCCAGCAGTTTCAGTCCAATAGGCCAAGAGACCCAGTACTTC.

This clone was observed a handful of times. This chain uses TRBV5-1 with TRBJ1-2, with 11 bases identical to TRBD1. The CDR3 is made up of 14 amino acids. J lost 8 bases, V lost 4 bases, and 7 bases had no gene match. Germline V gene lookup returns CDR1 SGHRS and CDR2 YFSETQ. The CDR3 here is CASSVGQGARGYTF. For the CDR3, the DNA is TGCGCCAGCAGCGTTGGACAGGGGGCCCGAGGCTACACCTTC.

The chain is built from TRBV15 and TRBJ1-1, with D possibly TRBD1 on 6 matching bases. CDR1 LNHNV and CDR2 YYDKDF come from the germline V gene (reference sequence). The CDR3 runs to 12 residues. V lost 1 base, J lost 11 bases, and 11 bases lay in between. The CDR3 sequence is CATSRAGQGAFF. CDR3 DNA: TGTGCCACCAGCAGAGCTGGCCAGGGGGCTTTCTTT.